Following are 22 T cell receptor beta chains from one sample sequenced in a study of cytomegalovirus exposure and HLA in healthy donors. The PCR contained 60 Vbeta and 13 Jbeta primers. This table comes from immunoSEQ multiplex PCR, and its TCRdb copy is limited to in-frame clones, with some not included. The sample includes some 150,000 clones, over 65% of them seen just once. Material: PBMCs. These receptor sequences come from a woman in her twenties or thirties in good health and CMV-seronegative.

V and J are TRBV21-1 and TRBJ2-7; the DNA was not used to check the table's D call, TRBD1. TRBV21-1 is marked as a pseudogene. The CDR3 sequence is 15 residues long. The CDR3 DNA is TGTGCCAGCAGCAAATCGGGACAGACTTCCTACGAGCAGTACGTC. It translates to CASSKSGQTSYEQYV.

CDR3 sequence: CASSFLAGGPKFPDTQYF. The CDR3 DNA reads TGTGCCAGCAGTTTCCTGGCGGGAGGGCCTAAGTTTCCAGATACGCAGTATTTT. The genes are TRBV27 and TRBJ2-3, with 9 bases lining up with TRBD2. CDR1 is MNHEY, CDR2 SMNVEV, per germline (reference sequence). With 3 bases clipped from V and 4 bases from J, the junction kept 14 bases outside the gene matches. The CDR3 is 18 residues long.

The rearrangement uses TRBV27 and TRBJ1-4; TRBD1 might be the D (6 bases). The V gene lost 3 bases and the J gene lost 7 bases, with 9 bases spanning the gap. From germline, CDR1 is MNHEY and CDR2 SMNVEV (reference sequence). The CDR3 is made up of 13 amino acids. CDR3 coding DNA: TGTGCCAGCAGTTTCGGGACAAGTGAAAAACTGTTTTTT. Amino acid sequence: CASSFGTSEKLFF.

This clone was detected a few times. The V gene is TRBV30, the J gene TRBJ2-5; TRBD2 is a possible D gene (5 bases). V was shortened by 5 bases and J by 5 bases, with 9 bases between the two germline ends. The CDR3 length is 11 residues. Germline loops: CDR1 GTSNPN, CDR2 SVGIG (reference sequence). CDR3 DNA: TGTGCCTGGGAACTAGAGGAGACCCAGTACTTC. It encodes CAWELEETQYF.

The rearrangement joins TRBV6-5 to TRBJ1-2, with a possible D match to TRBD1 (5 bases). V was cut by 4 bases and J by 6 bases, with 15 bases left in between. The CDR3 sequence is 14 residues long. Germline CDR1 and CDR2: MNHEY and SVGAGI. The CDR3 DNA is TGTGCCAGCAGTTCGACGGCGGGGCAAGATGGCTACACCTTC. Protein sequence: CASSSTAGQDGYTF.

CDR3 sequence reads: CASSLNGGGTYGYTF. CDR3 nucleotide sequence: TGTGCCAGCAGTCTCAATGGGGGGGGGACCTATGGCTACACCTTC. The chain carries TRBV6-6 and TRBJ1-2; a weak D match, TRBD1 (5 bases). V lost 5 bases to trimming and J lost 4 bases, with 17 bases between them. Germline CDR1 MNHNY, CDR2 SVGAGI (reference sequence). This CDR3 comprises 15 residues.

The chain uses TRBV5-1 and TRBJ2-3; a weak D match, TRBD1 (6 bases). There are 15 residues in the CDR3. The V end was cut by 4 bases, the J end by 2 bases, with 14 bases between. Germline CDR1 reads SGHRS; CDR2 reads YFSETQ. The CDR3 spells CASSLDGTNTDTQYF. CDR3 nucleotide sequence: TGCGCCAGCAGCCTGGACGGGACAAACACAGATACGCAGTATTTT. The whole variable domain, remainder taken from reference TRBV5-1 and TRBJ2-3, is KAGVTQTPRYLIKTRGQQVTLSCSPISGHRSVSWYQQTPGQGLQFLFEYFSETQRNKGNFPGRFSGRQFSNSRSEMNVSTLELGDSALYLCASSLDGTNTDTQYFGPGTRLTVL.

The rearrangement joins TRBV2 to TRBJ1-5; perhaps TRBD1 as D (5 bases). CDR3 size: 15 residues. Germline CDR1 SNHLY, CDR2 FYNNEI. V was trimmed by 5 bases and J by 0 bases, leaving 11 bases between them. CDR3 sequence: CASSPDSYSNQPQHF. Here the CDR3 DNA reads TGTGCCAGCAGTCCTGACAGCTATAGCAATCAGCCCCAGCATTTT.

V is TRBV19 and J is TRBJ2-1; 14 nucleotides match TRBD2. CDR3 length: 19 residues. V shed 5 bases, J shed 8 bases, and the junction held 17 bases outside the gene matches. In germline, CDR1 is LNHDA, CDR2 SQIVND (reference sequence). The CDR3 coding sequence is TGTGCCAGTAGTGCAGCGCCAGGGACTAGCGGGAGATCGTTTCATGAGCAGTTCTTC. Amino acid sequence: CASSAAPGTSGRSFHEQFF. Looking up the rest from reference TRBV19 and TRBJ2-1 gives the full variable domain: DGGITQSPKYLFRKEGQNVTLSCEQNLNHDAMYWYRQDPGQGLRLIYYSQIVNDFQKGDIAEGYSVSREKKESFPLTVTSAQKNPTAFYLCASSAAPGTSGRSFHEQFFGPGTRLTVL.

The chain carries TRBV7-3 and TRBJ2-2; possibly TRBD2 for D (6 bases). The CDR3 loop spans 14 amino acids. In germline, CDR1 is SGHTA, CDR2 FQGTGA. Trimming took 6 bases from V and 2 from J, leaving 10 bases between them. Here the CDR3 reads CASRPGSNTGELFF. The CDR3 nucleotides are TGTGCCAGCAGACCCGGGAGTAACACCGGGGAGCTGTTTTTT.

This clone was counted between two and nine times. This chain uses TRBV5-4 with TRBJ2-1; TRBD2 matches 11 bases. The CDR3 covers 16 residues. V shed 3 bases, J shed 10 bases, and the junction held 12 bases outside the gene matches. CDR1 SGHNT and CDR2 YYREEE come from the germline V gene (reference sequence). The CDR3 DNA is TGTGCCAGCAGCTATAGCGGGAGGGGGCCCCTACAAGAGCAGTTCTTC. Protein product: CASSYSGRGPLQEQFF.

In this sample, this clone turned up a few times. The CDR3 coding sequence is TGTGCCAGTAGTATAGGTGACTATCAGCCCCAGCATTTT. This sequence encodes CASSIGDYQPQHF. The chain links TRBV19 to TRBJ1-5, with D unclear. CDR3 size: 13 residues. Germline assignment: CDR1 LNHDA and CDR2 SQIVND (reference sequence). The V and J ends lost 1 base and 5 bases respectively, with 6 bases between them.

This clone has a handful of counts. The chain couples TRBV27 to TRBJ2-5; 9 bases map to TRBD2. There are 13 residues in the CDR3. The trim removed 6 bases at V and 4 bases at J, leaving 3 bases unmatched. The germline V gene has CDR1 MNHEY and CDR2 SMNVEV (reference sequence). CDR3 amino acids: CASSPAGGETQYF. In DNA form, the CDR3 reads TGTGCCAGCAGCCCAGCGGGAGGAGAGACCCAGTACTTC.

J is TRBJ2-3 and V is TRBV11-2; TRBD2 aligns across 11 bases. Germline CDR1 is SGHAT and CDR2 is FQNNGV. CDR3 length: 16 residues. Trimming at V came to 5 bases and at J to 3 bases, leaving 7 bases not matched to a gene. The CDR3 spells CASSPRLAGNTDTQYF. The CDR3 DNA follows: TGTGCCAGCAGCCCAAGACTAGCGGGAAATACAGATACGCAGTATTTT.

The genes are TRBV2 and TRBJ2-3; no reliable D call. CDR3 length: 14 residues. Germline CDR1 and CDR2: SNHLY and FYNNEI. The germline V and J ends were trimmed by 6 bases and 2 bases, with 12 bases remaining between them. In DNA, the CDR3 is TGTGCCAGCAGCGAGAGCGAGGTCACAGATACGCAGTATTTT. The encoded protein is CASSESEVTDTQYF.

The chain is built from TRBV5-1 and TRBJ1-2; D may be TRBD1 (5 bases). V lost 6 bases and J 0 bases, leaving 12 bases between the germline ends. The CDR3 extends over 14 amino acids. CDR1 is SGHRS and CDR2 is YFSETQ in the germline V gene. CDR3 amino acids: CASNTGQTNYGYTF. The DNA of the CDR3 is TGCGCCAGCAATACCGGACAAACTAACTATGGCTACACCTTC.

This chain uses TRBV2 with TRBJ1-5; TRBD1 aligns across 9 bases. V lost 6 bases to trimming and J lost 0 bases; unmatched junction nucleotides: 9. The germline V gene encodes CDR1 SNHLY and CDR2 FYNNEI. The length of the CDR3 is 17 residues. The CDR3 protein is CASRTGGPFYSNQPQHF. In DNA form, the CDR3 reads TGTGCCAGCAGGACAGGGGGACCTTTTTATAGCAATCAGCCCCAGCATTTT.

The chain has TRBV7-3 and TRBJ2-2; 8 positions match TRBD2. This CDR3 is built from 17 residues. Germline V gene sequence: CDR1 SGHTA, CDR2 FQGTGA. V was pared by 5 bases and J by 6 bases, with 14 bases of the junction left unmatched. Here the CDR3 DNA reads TGTGCCAGCAGCCCGTCCCCTTTCGGGGGGGCCTCCGGGGAGCTGTTTTTT. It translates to CASSPSPFGGASGELFF.

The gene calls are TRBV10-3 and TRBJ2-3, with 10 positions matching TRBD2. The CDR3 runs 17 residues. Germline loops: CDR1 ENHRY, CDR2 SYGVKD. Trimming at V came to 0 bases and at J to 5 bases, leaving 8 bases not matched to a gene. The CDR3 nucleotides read TGTGCCATCAGTGAGTCAAGCGGGAGGGCCCTCGGAGATACGCAGTATTTT. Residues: CAISESSGRALGDTQYF.

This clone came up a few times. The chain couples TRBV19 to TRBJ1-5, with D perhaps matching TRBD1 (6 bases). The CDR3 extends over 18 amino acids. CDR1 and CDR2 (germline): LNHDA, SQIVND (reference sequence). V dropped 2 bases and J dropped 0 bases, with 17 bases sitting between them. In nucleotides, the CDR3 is TGTGCCAGTAGTATATTCGACAGGACACCTTATAGCAATCAGCCCCAGCATTTT. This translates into CASSIFDRTPYSNQPQHF.

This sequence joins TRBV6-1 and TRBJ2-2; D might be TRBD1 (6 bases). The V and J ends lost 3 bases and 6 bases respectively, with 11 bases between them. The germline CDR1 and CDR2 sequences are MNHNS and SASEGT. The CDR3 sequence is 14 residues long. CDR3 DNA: TGTGCCAGCAGTGATACAGGGTCGGCCGGGGAGCTGTTTTTT. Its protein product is CASSDTGSAGELFF.

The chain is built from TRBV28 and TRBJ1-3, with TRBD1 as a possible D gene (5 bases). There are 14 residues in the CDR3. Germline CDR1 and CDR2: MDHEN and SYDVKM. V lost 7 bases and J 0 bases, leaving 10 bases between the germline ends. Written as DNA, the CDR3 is TGTGCCAGCATCGACAGTCGCTCTGGAAACACCATATATTTT. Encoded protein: CASIDSRSGNTIYF. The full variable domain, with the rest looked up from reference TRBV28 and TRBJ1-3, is DVKVTQSSRYLVKRTGEKVFLECVQDMDHENMFWYRQDPGLGLRLIYFSYDVKMKEKGDIPEGYSVSREKKERFSLILESASTNQTSMYLCASIDSRSGNTIYFGEGSWLTVV.